This TCR beta chain was identified in a study of blood T cell repertoires in COVID-19. Across the whole study: The cDNA or gDNA used as material had been derived from T cells, B-cell-depleted T cells, or PBMCs.

The repertoire was sequenced with immunoSEQ multiplex PCR; TCRdb's copy has only in-frame clones and lacks some. The profile covers some 130,000 clones, with approximately 90% appearing a single time and 10% taken by the ten largest. The material sequenced was peripheral blood. This clonotype originated in a man aged 45-60 years with acute or convalescent COVID-19.

The CDR3 spells CSASQGVGNTIYF. In DNA form, the CDR3 reads TGCAGTGCTAGTCAGGGGGTTGGAAACACCATATATTTT. The chain joins TRBV20-1 to TRBJ1-3, with 7 bases aligning to TRBD1. The length of the CDR3 is 13 residues. Looked up from germline, CDR1 is DFQATT and CDR2 is SNEGSKA (reference sequence). V gave up 3 bases and J gave up 3 bases; unmatched junction bases: 2.